These 2 T cell receptor beta chains originate from one sample sequenced in a study of CD8 T cells in ankylosing spondylitis. TCRdb passed the 5' RACE reads through MiXCR, listing each CDR3 protein once. The sample has 35,000 to 50,000 distinct CDR3 sequences, 9% to 12% seen once. The sample comprised blood, either unsorted or a sorted T cell fraction (not recorded which). These receptor sequences come from a male donor with ankylosing spondylitis or in good health (not recorded which).

The chain's CDR3 is CASSLGRKETQYF. CDR3 sequence (DNA): TGTGCCAGCAGCCTAGGACGGAAAGAGACCCAGTACTTC. The chain joins TRBV11-2 to TRBJ2-5, with D uncertain. The CDR3 consists of 13 residues. Germline CDR1 SGHAT, CDR2 FQNNGV. The V end was cut by 5 bases, the J end by 3 bases, with 10 bases between. The full variable domain, its missing parts supplied by reference TRBV11-2 and TRBJ2-5, is EAGVAQSPRYKIIEKRQSVAFWCNPISGHATLYWYQQILGQGPKLLIQFQNNGVVDDSQLPKDRFSAERLKGVDSTLKIQPAKLEDSAVYLCASSLGRKETQYFGPGTRLLVL.

Ten or more counts support this clonotype. For the CDR3, the DNA is TGCGCCAGCAGCTTGCCGACTAGCGCCGGCACAGATACGCAGTATTTT. As protein: CASSLPTSAGTDTQYF. This chain links TRBV5-1 with TRBJ2-3; 8 bases agree with TRBD2. CDR3 length equals 16 residues. Germline-derived CDR1 and CDR2 are SGHRS and YFSETQ. After removal of 1 base from V and 1 base from J, the junction contained 5 bases not matched to a gene.